This T cell receptor beta chain was documented in a study of PD-1 blockade in classical Hodgkin lymphoma. As concerns this clone: Antigen: not known.

Method: immunoSEQ multiplex PCR; TCRdb's copy keeps in-frame clones and lacks some. The profile covers around 100,000 clones, with 75% to 90% appearing a single time and about 6.1% taken by the ten largest. Every patient was affected by relapse after autologous stem cell transplantation, while exposure to brentuximab vedotin was not uniform. The ends were cut back, 0 bases at V and 0 bases at J, with 18 bases in the middle. Looked up from germline, CDR1 is SGDLS and CDR2 is YYNGEE. The CDR3 totals 19 residues. Study results and limitations: Researchers reported that CD4+ TCR diversity, though not CD8+, rose significantly by C4D1. Repertoire difference causes, possibly disease activity or prior therapy, remain undefined. Patients who began taking nivolumab under 1 year after ASCT were left out.

V gene TRBV9 combines with J gene TRBJ2-2; no reliable D call. The sequencing used peripheral blood mononuclear cells (PBMCs), collected before the second cycle of nivolumab. The source is a human donor with classical Hodgkin lymphoma. CDR3 protein: CASSVDYSAPFANTGELFF. CDR3 nucleotides: TGTGCCAGCAGCGTAGATTATAGTGCCCCCTTCGCGAACACCGGGGAGCTGTTTTTT. Supplemented by reference TRBV9 and TRBJ2-2, the full variable domain reads DSGVTQTPKHLITATGQRVTLRCSPRSGDLSVYWYQQSLDQGLQFLIQYYNGEERAKGNILERFSAQQFPDLHSELNLSSLELGDSALYFCASSVDYSAPFANTGELFFGEGSRLTVL.